The 5 T cell receptor beta chains below come from one sample, sequenced in a study of beta chain features in type 1 diabetes. Reverse transcribing all isolated RNA meant expressed TCRB transcripts were sequenced. This table comes from immunoSEQ multiplex PCR, and its TCRdb copy is limited to in-frame clones, with some not included. This sample has hundreds of thousands of clones; around 12% occur once, and the top ten carry about 0.018%. Sequenced input: naive CD4+ T cells from blood. These receptors were taken from a man aged 18 to 35 in good health.

This clone was detected a few times. The chain has TRBV19 and TRBJ2-7, with D tentatively TRBD1 (5 bases). Germline CDR1 is LNHDA and CDR2 is SQIVND (reference sequence). The CDR3 is 15 residues long. V was clipped by 0 bases and J by 2 bases, with 11 bases between them. The CDR3 DNA sequence: TGTGCCAGTAGTATAGACCGACAGCTACCCTACGAGCAGTACTTC. This gives the protein CASSIDRQLPYEQYF. Complete variable domain (other parts from reference TRBV19 and TRBJ2-7): DGGITQSPKYLFRKEGQNVTLSCEQNLNHDAMYWYRQDPGQGLRLIYYSQIVNDFQKGDIAEGYSVSREKKESFPLTVTSAQKNPTAFYLCASSIDRQLPYEQYFGPGTRLTVT.

This sequence joins TRBV9 and TRBJ1-1; no reliable D call. V lost 7 bases to trimming and J lost 1 base, with 14 bases between them. Looked up from germline, CDR1 is SGDLS and CDR2 is YYNGEE. CDR3 length: 14 amino acids. The CDR3 loop reads CASVQAPGNTEAFF. CDR3 nucleotide sequence: TGTGCCAGCGTACAAGCACCGGGGAACACTGAAGCTTTCTTT.

The CDR3 is CASSIDREGVEQFF. CDR3 nucleotides: TGTGCCAGTAGTATAGACCGGGAGGGGGTTGAGCAGTTCTTC. This rearrangement joins TRBV19 to TRBJ2-1, with 8 nucleotides matching TRBD2. V gave up 0 bases and J gave up 9 bases; unmatched junction bases: 4. The CDR3 consists of 14 residues. Germline CDR1 is LNHDA and CDR2 is SQIVND (reference sequence).

This clone was detected a few times. The rearrangement links TRBV15 to TRBJ2-3; 7 nucleotides line up with TRBD1. After removal of 0 bases from V and 2 bases from J, the junction contained 5 bases not matched to a gene. This CDR3 spans 16 amino acids. Germline-derived CDR1 and CDR2 are LNHNV and YYDKDF (reference sequence). The CDR3 loop is CATSRDGQGDTDTQYF. The CDR3 region has the DNA TGTGCCACCAGCAGAGATGGGCAGGGGGACACAGATACGCAGTATTTT.

This clone was seen a handful of times. This chain links TRBV7-6 with TRBJ1-5; 9 bases fit TRBD1. With 5 bases clipped from V and 6 bases from J, the junction kept 8 bases outside the gene matches. The germline V gene encodes CDR1 SGHVS and CDR2 FNYEAQ. The length of the CDR3 is 15 residues. The CDR3 region has the DNA TGTGCCAGCAGCCCCCGCGGGACAGGGCTTCAGCCCCAGCATTTT. Translated: CASSPRGTGLQPQHF.